A single sample gave rise to the 8 T cell receptor beta chains below, sequenced in a study of blood T cell repertoires in COVID-19. Method: immunoSEQ multiplex PCR; TCRdb's copy keeps in-frame clones and lacks some. The sample consists of around 280,000 clones, around 90% of them appearing once. Sample: PBMCs or T cells enriched from blood (not recorded which). The source is a young woman with acute COVID-19.

V gene TRBV18 combines with J gene TRBJ2-2; tentative D call: TRBD2 (6 bases). The V end was cut by 3 bases, the J end by 1 base, with 24 bases between. In germline, CDR1 is KGHSH, CDR2 LQKENI. CDR3 length: 20 amino acids. The CDR3 DNA sequence: TGTGCCAGCTCACCCTTAAGCGGTGGTGGCGGGGCCCAGAACACCGGGGAGCTGTTTTTT. It specifies CASSPLSGGGGAQNTGELFF.

V is TRBV2 and J is TRBJ1-2, with TRBD1 matching over 7 bases. This CDR3 contains 14 residues. J lost 0 bases, V lost 6 bases, and 4 bases had no gene match. Germline V CDR1 and CDR2: SNHLY, FYNNEI. In DNA, the CDR3 is TGTGCCAGCAGGACAGGGCGAGCTAACTATGGCTACACCTTC. Translation: CASRTGRANYGYTF.

The V call is TRBV6-6, the J call TRBJ2-7, with D maybe TRBD2 (6 bases). V lost 5 bases and J lost 3, with 20 bases in between. Germline V gene lookup returns CDR1 MNHNY and CDR2 SVGAGI (reference sequence). CDR3 length equals 16 residues. The CDR3 sequence: CASSKGYGLASYEQYF. The DNA for the CDR3 is TGTGCCAGCAGTAAAGGCTATGGGCTAGCGAGCTACGAGCAGTACTTC.

This chain uses TRBV3-1 (or the pseudogene TRBV3-2) with TRBJ2-1; 11 nucleotides align to TRBD2. Germline CDR1 and CDR2: LGHDT and YNNKEL (reference sequence). After removal of 6 bases from V and 16 bases from J, the junction contained 11 bases not matched to a gene. This CDR3 contains 13 residues. CDR3 nucleotides: TGTGCCAGCAGATCCTTAGCGGGAGGGGTCCTTTTCTTC. Protein product: CASRSLAGGVLFF.

V is TRBV29-1 and J is TRBJ2-3, with D perhaps matching TRBD2 (6 bases). The germline gives CDR1 SQVTM, CDR2 ANQGSEA. The V and J ends lost 7 bases and 0 bases respectively, with 14 bases between them. This CDR3 contains 14 residues. The CDR3 loop reads CSARGGPSTDTQYF. DNA for the CDR3: TGCAGCGCCCGCGGAGGGCCTAGCACAGATACGCAGTATTTT.

This sequence joins TRBV5-4 and TRBJ2-1; D perhaps matches TRBD1 (6 bases). V gave up 4 bases and J gave up 1 base, with 12 bases separating them. Germline V gives CDR1 SGHNT, CDR2 YYREEE (reference sequence). This CDR3 region has 15 residues. This CDR3 is CASSRAGASYNEQFF. The CDR3 nucleotides are TGTGCCAGCAGCCGCGCAGGGGCTTCCTACAATGAGCAGTTCTTC. The full variable domain, completed using reference TRBV5-4 and TRBJ2-1, is ETGVTQSPTHLIKTRGQQVTLRCSSQSGHNTVSWYQQALGQGPQFIFQYYREEENGRGNFPPRFSGLQFPNYSSELNVNALELDDSALYLCASSRAGASYNEQFFGPGTRLTVL.

The genes are TRBV7-9 and TRBJ2-7, with 10 bases fitting TRBD2. The CDR3 consists of 16 residues. CDR1 and CDR2 from the germline V gene are SEHNR and FQNEAQ (reference sequence). V dropped 3 bases and J dropped 3; count of bases not matched to a gene: 8. The CDR3 spells CASSLGASGSIYEQYF. DNA for the CDR3: TGTGCCAGCAGCTTGGGGGCTAGCGGGAGTATCTACGAGCAGTACTTC.

This clone was seen just once. Other nucleotide sequences in the sample specify the same CDR3. The chain uses TRBV18 and TRBJ2-7, with D maybe TRBD1 (5 bases). V was pared by 3 bases and J by 3 bases, with 9 bases between. CDR1 is KGHSH and CDR2 is LQKENI in the germline V gene. CDR3 length: 13 amino acids. CDR3 sequence reads: CASSPRQGYEQYF. CDR3 DNA sequence: TGTGCCAGCTCACCTAGGCAGGGCTACGAGCAGTACTTC.